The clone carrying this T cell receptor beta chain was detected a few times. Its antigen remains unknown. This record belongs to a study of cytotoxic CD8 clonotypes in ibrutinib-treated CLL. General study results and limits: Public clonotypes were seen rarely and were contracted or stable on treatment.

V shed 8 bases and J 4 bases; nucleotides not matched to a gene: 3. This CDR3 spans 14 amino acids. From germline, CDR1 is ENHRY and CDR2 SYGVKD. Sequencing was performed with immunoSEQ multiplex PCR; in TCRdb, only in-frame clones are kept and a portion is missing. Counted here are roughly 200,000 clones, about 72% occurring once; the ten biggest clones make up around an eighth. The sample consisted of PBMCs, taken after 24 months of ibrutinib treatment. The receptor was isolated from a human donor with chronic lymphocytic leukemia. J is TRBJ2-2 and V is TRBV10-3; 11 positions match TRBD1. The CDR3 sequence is CAIGGQGVTGELFF. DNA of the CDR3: TGTGCCATCGGGGGACAGGGGGTCACCGGGGAGCTGTTTTTT.